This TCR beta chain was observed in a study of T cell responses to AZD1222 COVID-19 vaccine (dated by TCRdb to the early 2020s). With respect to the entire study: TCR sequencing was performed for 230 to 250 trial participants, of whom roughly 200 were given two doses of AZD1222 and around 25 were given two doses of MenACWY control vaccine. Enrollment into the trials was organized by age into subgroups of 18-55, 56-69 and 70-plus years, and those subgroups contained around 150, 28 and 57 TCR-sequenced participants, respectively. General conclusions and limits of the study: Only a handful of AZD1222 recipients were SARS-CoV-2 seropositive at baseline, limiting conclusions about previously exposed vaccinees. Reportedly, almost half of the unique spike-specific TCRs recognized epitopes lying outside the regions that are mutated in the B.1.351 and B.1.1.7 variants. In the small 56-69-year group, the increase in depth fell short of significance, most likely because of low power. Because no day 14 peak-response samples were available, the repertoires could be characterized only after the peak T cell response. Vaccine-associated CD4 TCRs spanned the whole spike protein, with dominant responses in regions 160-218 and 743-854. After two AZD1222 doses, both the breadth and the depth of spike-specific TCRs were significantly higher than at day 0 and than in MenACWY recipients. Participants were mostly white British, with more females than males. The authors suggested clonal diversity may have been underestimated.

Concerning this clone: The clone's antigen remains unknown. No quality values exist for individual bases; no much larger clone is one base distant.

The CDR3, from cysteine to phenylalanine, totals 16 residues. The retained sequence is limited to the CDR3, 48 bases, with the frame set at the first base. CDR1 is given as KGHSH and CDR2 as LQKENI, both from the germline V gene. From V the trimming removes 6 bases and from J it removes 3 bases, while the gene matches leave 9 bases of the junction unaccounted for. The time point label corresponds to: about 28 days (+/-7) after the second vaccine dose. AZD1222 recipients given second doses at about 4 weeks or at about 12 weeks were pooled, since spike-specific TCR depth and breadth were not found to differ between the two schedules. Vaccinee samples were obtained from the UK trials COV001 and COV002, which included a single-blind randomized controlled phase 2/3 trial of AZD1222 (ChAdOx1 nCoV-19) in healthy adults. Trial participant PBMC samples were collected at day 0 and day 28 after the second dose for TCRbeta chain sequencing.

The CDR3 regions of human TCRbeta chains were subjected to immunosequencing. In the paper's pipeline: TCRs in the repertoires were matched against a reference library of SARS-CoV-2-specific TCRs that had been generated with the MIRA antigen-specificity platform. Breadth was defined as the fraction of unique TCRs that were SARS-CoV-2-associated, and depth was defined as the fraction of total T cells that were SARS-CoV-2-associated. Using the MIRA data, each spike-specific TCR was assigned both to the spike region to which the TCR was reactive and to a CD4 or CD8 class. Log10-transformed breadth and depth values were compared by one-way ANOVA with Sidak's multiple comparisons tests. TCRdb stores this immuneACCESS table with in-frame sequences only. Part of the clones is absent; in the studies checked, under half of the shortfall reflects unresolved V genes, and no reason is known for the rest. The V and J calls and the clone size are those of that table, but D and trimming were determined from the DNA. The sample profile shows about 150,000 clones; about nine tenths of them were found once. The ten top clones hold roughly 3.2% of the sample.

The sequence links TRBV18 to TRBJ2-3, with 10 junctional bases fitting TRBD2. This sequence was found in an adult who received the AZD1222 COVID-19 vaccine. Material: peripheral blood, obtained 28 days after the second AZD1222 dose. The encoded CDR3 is CASSPLAGDLTDTQYF. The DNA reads TGTGCCAGCTCGCCCCTAGCGGGAGATCTAACAGATACGCAGTATTTT.